The count of the clone carrying this T cell receptor beta chain is one. CDR3 length: 15 residues. Per germline, CDR1 MNHNS and CDR2 SASEGT. Trimming pared 3 bases from V and 3 bases from J, leaving 15 bases between. This sample was included in a study of control samples from healthy donors and cancer patients. Sequencing was performed with immunoSEQ multiplex PCR; in TCRdb, only in-frame clones are kept and a portion is missing. The table has more than 95,000 clones, over 75% seen once. The source is a man in his forties in good health. Material: blood. This rearrangement joins TRBV6-1 to TRBJ2-7, with D possibly being TRBD1 or TRBD2 (5 bases each). This chain's CDR3 is CASSESGRMHYEQYF. The DNA for the CDR3 is TGTGCCAGCAGTGAGTCGGGACGGATGCACTACGAGCAGTACTTC.